A single TCR beta chain is shown here with its context. These data originate in a study of T cell changes during pregnancy in multiple sclerosis. From germline, CDR1 is LNHDA and CDR2 SQIVND (reference sequence). The CDR3 consists of 19 residues. The V and J ends lost 5 bases and 7 bases, in that order; junction bases with no gene match: 21. The repertoire was sequenced with immunoSEQ multiplex PCR; TCRdb's copy has only in-frame clones and lacks some. This sample has around 56,000 clones, with 75% to 90% found just once. Specimen: peripheral blood, collected after pregnancy. The chain recombines TRBV19 with TRBJ1-5; 9 positions agree with TRBD1. The receptor's source is a female donor with multiple sclerosis, enrolled in a pregnancy study. This CDR3 is CASSVRPGQGIEWEQPQHF. The CDR3 DNA is TGTGCCAGTAGTGTCCGCCCGGGACAGGGAATCGAATGGGAACAGCCCCAGCATTTT.